This T cell receptor beta chain was documented in a study of cytomegalovirus exposure and HLA in healthy donors. Study-wide results and limits: Earlier analysis yielded a pattern in which most TCR beta V segments were productive about 90% or about 30% of the time.

A remark on this clone: Its antigen is not known.

Germline lookup yields CDR1 LNHDA and CDR2 SQIVND (reference sequence). This CDR3 contains 16 residues. The junction had 5 bases not matched to a gene; V was cut back by 5 bases and J by 4 bases. The PCR was carried out with 60 Vbeta primers and 13 Jbeta primers. Sequencing was performed with immunoSEQ multiplex PCR; in TCRdb, only in-frame clones are kept and a portion is missing. The data show a few hundred thousand clones, roughly four fifths seen once. The chain joins TRBV19 to TRBJ2-3; 14 positions agree with TRBD2. This receptor was obtained from a woman aged 55-70 years in good health and CMV-seropositive. Sequenced sample: PBMCs. CDR3 nucleotide sequence: TGTGCCAGTAGTGTGGGACTAGCGGGAGTCGCAGATACGCAGTATTTT. The encoded protein is CASSVGLAGVADTQYF.